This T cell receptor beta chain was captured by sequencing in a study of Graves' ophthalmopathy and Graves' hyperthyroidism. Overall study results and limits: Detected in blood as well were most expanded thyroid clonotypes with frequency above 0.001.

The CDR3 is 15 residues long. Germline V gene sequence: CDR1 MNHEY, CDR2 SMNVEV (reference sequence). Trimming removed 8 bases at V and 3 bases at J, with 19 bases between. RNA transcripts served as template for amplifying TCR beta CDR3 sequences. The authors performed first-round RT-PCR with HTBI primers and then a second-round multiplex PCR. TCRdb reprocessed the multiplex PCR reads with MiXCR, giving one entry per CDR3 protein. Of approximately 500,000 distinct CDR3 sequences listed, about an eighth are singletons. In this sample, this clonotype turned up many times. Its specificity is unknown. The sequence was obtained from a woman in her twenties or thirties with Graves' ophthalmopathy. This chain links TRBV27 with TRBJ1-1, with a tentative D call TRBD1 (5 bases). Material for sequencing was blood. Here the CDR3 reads CASSWEGPQYTEAFF. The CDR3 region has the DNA TGTGCCAGCTCCTGGGAGGGACCTCAGTACACTGAAGCTTTCTTT.